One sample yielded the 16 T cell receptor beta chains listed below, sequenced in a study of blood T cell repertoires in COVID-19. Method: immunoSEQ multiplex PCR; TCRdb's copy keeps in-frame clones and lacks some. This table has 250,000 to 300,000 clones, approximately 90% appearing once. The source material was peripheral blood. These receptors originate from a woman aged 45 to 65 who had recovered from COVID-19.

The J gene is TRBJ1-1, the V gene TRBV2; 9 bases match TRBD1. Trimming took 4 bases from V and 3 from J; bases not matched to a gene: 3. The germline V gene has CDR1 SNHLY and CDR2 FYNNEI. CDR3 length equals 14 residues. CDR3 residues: CASSVQGADTEAFF. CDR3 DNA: TGTGCCAGCAGTGTACAGGGGGCGGACACTGAAGCTTTCTTT.

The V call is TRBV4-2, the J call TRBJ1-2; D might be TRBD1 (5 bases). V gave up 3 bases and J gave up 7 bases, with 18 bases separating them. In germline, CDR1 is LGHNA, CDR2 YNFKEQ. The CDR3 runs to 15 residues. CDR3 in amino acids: CASSHRDPGQGGYTF. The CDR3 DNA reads TGTGCCAGCAGCCACCGTGACCCCGGCCAGGGTGGCTACACCTTC.

The CDR3 bases are TGTGCCAGCTCACCACAAACAGCAGCGAACACCGGGGAGCTGTTTTTT. Protein product: CASSPQTAANTGELFF. The genes are TRBV18 and TRBJ2-2; unclear D gene. Germline assignment: CDR1 KGHSH and CDR2 LQKENI. This CDR3 region has 16 residues. Trimming took off 1 base at V and 0 bases at J, with 9 bases between the two ends.

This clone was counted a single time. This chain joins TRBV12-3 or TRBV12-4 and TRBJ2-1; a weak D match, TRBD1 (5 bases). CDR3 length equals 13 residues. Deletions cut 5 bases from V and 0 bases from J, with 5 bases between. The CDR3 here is CASSRGSYNEQFF. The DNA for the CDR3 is TGTGCCAGCAGTAGGGGCTCCTACAATGAGCAGTTCTTC.

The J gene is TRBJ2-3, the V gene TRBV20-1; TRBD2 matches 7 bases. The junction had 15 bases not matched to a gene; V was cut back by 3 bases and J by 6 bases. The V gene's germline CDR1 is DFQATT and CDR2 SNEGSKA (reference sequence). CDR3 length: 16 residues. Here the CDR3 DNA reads TGCAGTGCTAGTTCCGCTATTCCGGGAGGTGGGGATACGCAGTATTTT. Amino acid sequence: CSASSAIPGGGDTQYF.

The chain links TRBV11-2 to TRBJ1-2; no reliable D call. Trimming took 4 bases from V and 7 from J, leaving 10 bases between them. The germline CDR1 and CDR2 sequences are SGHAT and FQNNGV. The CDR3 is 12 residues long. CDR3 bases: TGTGCCAGCAGCTCGGAGGGTAGTGGCTACACCTTC. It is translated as CASSSEGSGYTF.

CDR3 amino acids: CASIGGYNEQFF. CDR3 DNA: TGTGCCAGCATCGGGGGCTACAATGAGCAGTTCTTC. The V call is TRBV25-1, the J call TRBJ2-1; tentatively, D is TRBD2 (6 bases). Germline V gives CDR1 MGHDK, CDR2 SYGVNS. Trimming took 7 bases from V and 3 from J, leaving 7 bases between them. This CDR3 is built from 12 residues.

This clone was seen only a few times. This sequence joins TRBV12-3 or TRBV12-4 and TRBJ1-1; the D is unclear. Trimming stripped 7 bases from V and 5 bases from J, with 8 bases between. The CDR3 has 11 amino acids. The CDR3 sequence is CASTWATEAFF. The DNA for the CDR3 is TGTGCCAGCACCTGGGCTACTGAAGCTTTCTTT.

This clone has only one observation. The CDR3 reads CASSQGTGGYYGYTF. CDR3 sequence (DNA): TGTGCCAGCAGCCAAGGGACAGGGGGGTACTATGGCTACACCTTC. The chain uses TRBV4-2 and TRBJ1-2; TRBD1 aligns across 10 bases. Trimming cost V 1 base and J 3 bases; bases outside gene matches: 2. The CDR3 has 15 residues. CDR1 LGHNA and CDR2 YNFKEQ come from the germline V gene.

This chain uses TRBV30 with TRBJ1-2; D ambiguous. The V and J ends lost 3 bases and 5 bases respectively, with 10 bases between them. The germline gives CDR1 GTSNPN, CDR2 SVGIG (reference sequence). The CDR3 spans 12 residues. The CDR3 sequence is CAWRGGEYGYTF. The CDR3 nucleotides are TGTGCCTGGAGGGGCGGGGAGTATGGCTACACCTTC.

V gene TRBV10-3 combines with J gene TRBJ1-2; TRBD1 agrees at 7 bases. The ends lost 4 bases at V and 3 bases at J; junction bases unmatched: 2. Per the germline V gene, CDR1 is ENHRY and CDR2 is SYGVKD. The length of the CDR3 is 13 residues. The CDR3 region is CAISADRDYGYTF. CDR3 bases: TGTGCCATCAGTGCAGACAGGGACTATGGCTACACCTTC.

The CDR3 loop is CASSHWRHWEQYF. In DNA, the CDR3 is TGTGCCAGCAGCCACTGGCGGCACTGGGAGCAGTACTTC. J is TRBJ2-7 and V is TRBV11-2; D uncertain. This CDR3 region has 13 residues. Per the germline V gene, CDR1 is SGHAT and CDR2 is FQNNGV. V was trimmed by 5 bases and J by 7 bases, leaving 15 bases between them.

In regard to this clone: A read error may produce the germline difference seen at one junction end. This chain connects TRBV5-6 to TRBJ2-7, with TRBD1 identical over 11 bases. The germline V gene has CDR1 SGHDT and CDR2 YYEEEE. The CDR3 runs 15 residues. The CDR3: CAGSLEGQGGHEQYF. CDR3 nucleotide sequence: TGTGCCGGCAGCTTGGAGGGACAGGGGGGCCACGAGCAGTACTTC.

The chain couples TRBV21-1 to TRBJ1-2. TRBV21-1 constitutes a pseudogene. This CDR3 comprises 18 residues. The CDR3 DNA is TGTGCCAGCAGCATCGGCGGCAAGGCCACCCCCACCCTCTATGGCTACACCTTC. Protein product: CASSIGGKATPTLYGYTF.

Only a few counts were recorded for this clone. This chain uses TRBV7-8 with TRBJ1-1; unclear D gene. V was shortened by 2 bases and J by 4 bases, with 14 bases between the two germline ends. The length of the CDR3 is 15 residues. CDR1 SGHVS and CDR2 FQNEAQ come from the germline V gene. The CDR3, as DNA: TGTGCCAGCAGCTTATCTTCCGGGGTCGGCACTGAAGCTTTCTTT. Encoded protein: CASSLSSGVGTEAFF.

The CDR3 nucleotides read TGTGCCAGCAGCTTTCAGGGGTATAATTCACCCCTCCACTTT. Protein product: CASSFQGYNSPLHF. The chain couples TRBV6-5 to TRBJ1-6; a possible D gene is TRBD1 (6 bases). Trimming stripped 6 bases from V and 4 bases from J, with 10 bases between. The CDR3 consists of 14 residues. Germline assignment: CDR1 MNHEY and CDR2 SVGAGI.